These T cell receptor beta chains were read from a single sample in a study of T cells in Graves' hyperthyroidism and ophthalmopathy. One entry per CDR3 protein results from TCRdb running MiXCR on the multiplex PCR reads. The sample yields a few hundred thousand distinct CDR3 sequences, roughly 14% seen once. The sequenced sample consisted of blood. Receptor source: a woman aged 18-35 years with Graves' hyperthyroidism. The CDR3 runs from the conserved cysteine through the conserved F or W. Fields, in order: V gene, D gene, J gene, clone size, CDR3 DNA, CDR3 protein. The D gene is left open where the match is weak. Clone size appears in some rows only: once, few, many, or a class for an expanded clone.

v_gene: TRBV11-3; d_gene: -; j_gene: TRBJ2-1; abundance: many; CDR3nt: TGTGCCAGCAGCTTGGGGTTCCGAAGCTCCTACAATGAGCAGTTCTTC; CDR3aa: CASSLGFRSSYNEQFF
v_gene: TRBV6-6; d_gene: -; j_gene: TRBJ2-2; abundance: -; CDR3nt: TGTGCCAGCAGTTACGGTGTGGATTTCGGGGAGCTGTTTTTT; CDR3aa: CASSYGVDFGELFF
v_gene: TRBV3-1; d_gene: -; j_gene: TRBJ1-6; abundance: few; CDR3nt: TGTGCCAGCAGCCTTAGAGGGCCTGATTCACCCCTCCACTTT; CDR3aa: CASSLRGPDSPLHF
v_gene: TRBV7-2; d_gene: -; j_gene: TRBJ2-3; abundance: -; CDR3nt: TGTGCCAGCAGCTTAGGGGCAACGGCTACGCAGTATTTT; CDR3aa: CASSLGATATQYF
v_gene: TRBV4-2; d_gene: -; j_gene: TRBJ2-1; abundance: many; CDR3nt: TGTGCCAGCAGCCCGGACTTGTATGAGCAGTTCTTC; CDR3aa: CASSPDLYEQFF
v_gene: TRBV7-9; d_gene: -; j_gene: TRBJ2-5; abundance: many; CDR3nt: TGTGCCAGCAGCCGGGCGGGCCAAGAGACCCAGTACTTC; CDR3aa: CASSRAGQETQYF
v_gene: TRBV12-3/TRBV12-4; d_gene: -; j_gene: TRBJ1-1; abundance: many; CDR3nt: TGTGCCAGCATTACATTGGATATGAACACTGAAGCTTTCTTT; CDR3aa: CASITLDMNTEAFF
v_gene: TRBV29-1; d_gene: -; j_gene: TRBJ1-2; abundance: -; CDR3nt: TGCAGCGTTGATACTTGGACAGCCACTTTTTATGGCTACACCTTC; CDR3aa: CSVDTWTATFYGYTF
v_gene: TRBV20-1; d_gene: -; j_gene: TRBJ1-5; abundance: -; CDR3nt: TGCAGTGCTAGATCTCATGGGGGCTGGAGCAATCAGCCCCAGCATTTT; CDR3aa: CSARSHGGWSNQPQHF
v_gene: TRBV19; d_gene: TRBD1; j_gene: TRBJ2-7; abundance: -; CDR3nt: TGTGCCAGTAGTGACAGGGCGACCTCCTACGAGCAGTACTTC; CDR3aa: CASSDRATSYEQYF
v_gene: TRBV11-2; d_gene: TRBD2; j_gene: TRBJ2-3; abundance: few; CDR3nt: TGTGCCAGCAGCTTAAGTTTTGGTGGACTAGCGGGAGGCCGATTCACAGATACGCAGTATTTT; CDR3aa: CASSLSFGGLAGGRFTDTQYF
v_gene: TRBV6-5; d_gene: -; j_gene: TRBJ1-3; abundance: many; CDR3nt: TGTGCCAGCAGTTACTCGATGATGGGGGACACCATATATTTT; CDR3aa: CASSYSMMGDTIYF
v_gene: TRBV28; d_gene: -; j_gene: TRBJ2-7; abundance: many; CDR3nt: TGTGCCAGCAGCCAGAGGCAGCTTCCTTGCGAGCAGTACTTC; CDR3aa: CASSQRQLPCEQYF
v_gene: TRBV27; d_gene: -; j_gene: TRBJ2-1; abundance: many; CDR3nt: TGTGCCAGCAGTGAATTGGACGGAGCCTACAATGAGCAGTTCTTC; CDR3aa: CASSELDGAYNEQFF
v_gene: TRBV20-1; d_gene: TRBD2; j_gene: TRBJ2-7; abundance: -; CDR3nt: TGCAGTGCTGGGACTAGCGGGCTGAACGAGCAGTACTTC; CDR3aa: CSAGTSGLNEQYF
v_gene: TRBV18; d_gene: TRBD1; j_gene: TRBJ2-2; abundance: -; CDR3nt: TGTGCCAGCTCACCACCGGGACAGGGGTCGTACACCGGGGAGCTGTTTTTT; CDR3aa: CASSPPGQGSYTGELFF
v_gene: TRBV5-1; d_gene: -; j_gene: TRBJ2-1; abundance: many; CDR3nt: TGCGCCAGCAGCTCCGATACGGGGTCCAGCTCCTACAATGAGCAGTTCTTC; CDR3aa: CASSSDTGSSSYNEQFF
v_gene: TRBV5-1; d_gene: -; j_gene: TRBJ1-1; abundance: many; CDR3nt: TGCGCCAGCAGAACGCCCGGGGACACTGAAGCTTTCTTT; CDR3aa: CASRTPGDTEAFF
v_gene: TRBV13; d_gene: TRBD1; j_gene: TRBJ1-2; abundance: few; CDR3nt: TGTGCCAGCAGCTCACAGGGGGTGGTAGGCTACACCTTC; CDR3aa: CASSSQGVVGYTF
v_gene: TRBV20-1; d_gene: TRBD1; j_gene: TRBJ1-6; abundance: few; CDR3nt: TGCAGTGCTAGAGATCTAACAGGGGTAACCTATAATTCACCCCTCCACTTT; CDR3aa: CSARDLTGVTYNSPLHF
v_gene: TRBV20-1; d_gene: TRBD2; j_gene: TRBJ2-2; abundance: -; CDR3nt: TGCAGTGCTAAGGGACTAGCGGGTGGCACCGGGGAGCTGTTTTTT; CDR3aa: CSAKGLAGGTGELFF
v_gene: TRBV30; d_gene: -; j_gene: TRBJ1-1; abundance: many; CDR3nt: TGTGCCTGGAGGGTCGGGGGGCTGAACACTGAAGCTTTCTTT; CDR3aa: CAWRVGGLNTEAFF
v_gene: TRBV30; d_gene: -; j_gene: TRBJ1-6; abundance: -; CDR3nt: TGTGCCTGGAGTGTCTCCAGGAGTTCCGCCCTCTATTCACCCCTCCACTTT; CDR3aa: CAWSVSRSSALYSPLHF
v_gene: TRBV19; d_gene: TRBD2; j_gene: TRBJ2-1; abundance: -; CDR3nt: TGTGCCAGTAGTATAGGGCCTAGCGGGAGGGATGAGCAGTTCTTC; CDR3aa: CASSIGPSGRDEQFF
v_gene: TRBV12-3/TRBV12-4; d_gene: -; j_gene: TRBJ2-7; abundance: -; CDR3nt: TGTGCCAGCAGTTTTCTATCAACCTACGAGCAGTACTTC; CDR3aa: CASSFLSTYEQYF
v_gene: TRBV6-2/TRBV6-3; d_gene: -; j_gene: TRBJ1-1; abundance: -; CDR3nt: TGTGCCAGCAGTTATAGGACAGTCATGAACACTGAAGCTTTCTTT; CDR3aa: CASSYRTVMNTEAFF
v_gene: TRBV4-1; d_gene: -; j_gene: TRBJ2-5; abundance: few; CDR3nt: TGCGCCAGCAGCCAAGAAGGAGGGAGAGGGCAGGGAGAGACCCAGTACTTC; CDR3aa: CASSQEGGRGQGETQYF
v_gene: TRBV10-3; d_gene: TRBD1; j_gene: TRBJ1-5; abundance: many; CDR3nt: TGTGCCATCAGGGACAGGGGGGGACAGCCCCAGCATTTT; CDR3aa: CAIRDRGGQPQHF
v_gene: TRBV27; d_gene: TRBD2; j_gene: TRBJ2-7; abundance: -; CDR3nt: TGTGCCAGCAGTCAAACTAGCGGGGCTTCCTACGAGCAGTACTTC; CDR3aa: CASSQTSGASYEQYF
v_gene: TRBV12-3/TRBV12-4; d_gene: TRBD2; j_gene: TRBJ2-7; abundance: few; CDR3nt: TGTGCCGGCAGTTGGACTAGCGGGAAAGGCTACGAGCAGTACTTC; CDR3aa: CAGSWTSGKGYEQYF
v_gene: TRBV7-9; d_gene: -; j_gene: TRBJ1-2; abundance: few; CDR3nt: TGTGCCAGCAGCTTACCGGACCACAGCGCACCCTATGGCTACACCTTC; CDR3aa: CASSLPDHSAPYGYTF
v_gene: TRBV30; d_gene: TRBD1; j_gene: TRBJ1-5; abundance: few; CDR3nt: TGTGCCTTCTCGCGAGGGACAGCGGTCAATCAGCCCCAGCATTTT; CDR3aa: CAFSRGTAVNQPQHF
v_gene: TRBV30; d_gene: -; j_gene: TRBJ1-1; abundance: many; CDR3nt: TGTGCCTGGATATCGTCGGGGACTGAAGCTTTCTTT; CDR3aa: CAWISSGTEAFF
v_gene: TRBV19; d_gene: -; j_gene: TRBJ1-3; abundance: few; CDR3nt: TGTGCCAGTAAGTCACTGGATGGAAACACCATATATTTT; CDR3aa: CASKSLDGNTIYF
v_gene: TRBV9; d_gene: -; j_gene: TRBJ2-1; abundance: few; CDR3nt: TGTGCCAGCAGCGTAGTCGGGGGAGGCCCCGCCGGTGAGCAGTTCTTC; CDR3aa: CASSVVGGGPAGEQFF
v_gene: TRBV18; d_gene: -; j_gene: TRBJ2-5; abundance: -; CDR3nt: TGTGCCAGCTCACCAGCGGAGACCACGTACCAAGAGACCCAGTACTTC; CDR3aa: CASSPAETTYQETQYF
v_gene: TRBV29-1; d_gene: -; j_gene: TRBJ1-1; abundance: many; CDR3nt: TGCAGCGTTGATTGGCGGTGGCTACCTAAGACAGGCTCGGGGAACACTGAAGCTTTCTTT; CDR3aa: CSVDWRWLPKTGSGNTEAFF
v_gene: TRBV6-1; d_gene: -; j_gene: TRBJ2-2; abundance: few; CDR3nt: TGTGCCAGCGTGGGTGGGACCACCACCGGGGAGCTGTTTTTT; CDR3aa: CASVGGTTTGELFF
v_gene: TRBV3-1; d_gene: -; j_gene: TRBJ1-5; abundance: -; CDR3nt: TGTGCCAGCAGCCCCTCGGGGGTGACGGGCAATCAGCCCCAGCATTTT; CDR3aa: CASSPSGVTGNQPQHF
v_gene: TRBV29-1; d_gene: -; j_gene: TRBJ2-3; abundance: few; CDR3nt: TGCAGCGTTGAGGAAGGCACAGATACGCAGTATTTT; CDR3aa: CSVEEGTDTQYF
v_gene: TRBV12-3/TRBV12-4; d_gene: -; j_gene: TRBJ2-1; abundance: many; CDR3nt: TGTGCCAGCAGTTTAGTTCGGGTCCCCTACAATGAGCAGTTCTTC; CDR3aa: CASSLVRVPYNEQFF
v_gene: TRBV14; d_gene: -; j_gene: TRBJ2-2; abundance: few; CDR3nt: TGTGCCAGCAGCCCTTGGGGATCTCGATCCGGGGAGCTGTTTTTT; CDR3aa: CASSPWGSRSGELFF
v_gene: TRBV12-3/TRBV12-4; d_gene: TRBD2; j_gene: TRBJ2-5; abundance: few; CDR3nt: TGTGCCAGCAGTTTAGGGCGGGAGGCAGAGACCCAGTACTTC; CDR3aa: CASSLGREAETQYF
v_gene: TRBV7-9; d_gene: -; j_gene: TRBJ2-5; abundance: few; CDR3nt: TGTGCCAGCAGATCTATTCGGAGAGCGTACGGGGTAGAGACCCAGTACTTC; CDR3aa: CASRSIRRAYGVETQYF
v_gene: TRBV30; d_gene: -; j_gene: TRBJ2-1; abundance: many; CDR3nt: TGTGCCTGGAGTAAGGGACCAAACAATGAGCAGTTCTTC; CDR3aa: CAWSKGPNNEQFF
v_gene: TRBV2; d_gene: -; j_gene: TRBJ1-5; abundance: many; CDR3nt: TGTGCCAGCAGCGGTTTTCACAATCAGCCCCAGCATTTT; CDR3aa: CASSGFHNQPQHF
v_gene: TRBV6-2/TRBV6-3; d_gene: TRBD1; j_gene: TRBJ1-1; abundance: many; CDR3nt: TGTGCCAGCGGTCCAACAGGGGGTAAGGCCACTGAAGCTTTCTTT; CDR3aa: CASGPTGGKATEAFF
v_gene: TRBV6-9; d_gene: -; j_gene: TRBJ2-2; abundance: many; CDR3nt: TGTGCCAGCAGTTCCGGACCACAGGGATACGGGGAGCTGTTTTTT; CDR3aa: CASSSGPQGYGELFF
v_gene: TRBV2; d_gene: TRBD2; j_gene: TRBJ2-1; abundance: -; CDR3nt: TGTGCCAGCGGGGGGACTAGCTTATACAATGAGCAGTTCTTC; CDR3aa: CASGGTSLYNEQFF
v_gene: TRBV24-1; d_gene: TRBD2; j_gene: TRBJ2-1; abundance: many; CDR3nt: TGTGCCACCGGGACTAGCGGAGTCCAGGGGGTCAATGAGCAGTTCTTC; CDR3aa: CATGTSGVQGVNEQFF
v_gene: TRBV9; d_gene: -; j_gene: TRBJ2-2; abundance: few; CDR3nt: TGTGCCAGCAGAGGGACGGCGGGTCGGGAGCTGTTTTTT; CDR3aa: CASRGTAGRELFF
v_gene: TRBV5-6; d_gene: -; j_gene: TRBJ1-1; abundance: many; CDR3nt: TGTGCCAGCAGCTTTGATACAAGGAACACTGAAGCTTTCTTT; CDR3aa: CASSFDTRNTEAFF
v_gene: TRBV20-1; d_gene: TRBD2; j_gene: TRBJ2-7; abundance: many; CDR3nt: TGCAGTGCTAGGACGCTAATTAGCGGGGGAACCTACGAGCAGTACTTC; CDR3aa: CSARTLISGGTYEQYF